The clone carrying this TCR beta chain was seen at least ten times. The antigen is unknown. This specimen comes from a study of T-cell reconstitution after alpha-beta-depleted transplantation in children. Study conclusions and caveats: Surviving recipient cells, namely T cells and thymic progenitors, were the source of high day-60 TCRbeta diversity in some patients.

V was pared by 5 bases and J by 1 base, with 9 bases of the junction left unmatched. The CDR3 consists of 15 residues. Germline lookup yields CDR1 DFQATT and CDR2 SNEGSKA (reference sequence). Construction of the TCRbeta library involved unique molecular identifiers. TCRdb analysed the PCR reads with MiXCR anew, one entry per CDR3 protein. The sample holds approximately 630,000 distinct CDR3 sequences; 10% to 15% are singletons and the top ten take 0.79%. The chain carries TRBV20-1 and TRBJ2-7; 9 bases match TRBD1. The sequencing used PBMCs, collected before TCRalphabeta/CD19-depleted stem cell transplant. The origin of this receptor is a girl aged 2 to 9 with congenital amegakaryocytic thrombocytopenia, due to receive a stem cell transplant. The CDR3 region has the DNA TGCAGTGCTCTGAGGGGGGACAGGGCATCCTACGAGCAGTACTTC. Its protein is CSALRGDRASYEQYF.